This section outlines one TCR beta chain sequence together with its context. Antigen: not known. These data are taken from a study of shared clonotypes between healthy human individuals. Study findings and constraints: Several donors shared approximately 5% of their naive CD4 clonotypes.

Execution of the assay was at deep level. The DNA input per sorted-subset replicate PCR was roughly 210 ng, corresponding to some 30,000 T cell genomes. Produced via immunoSEQ multiplex PCR; TCRdb's table is partial and in-frame only. Found here are roughly 2 million clones, 85% to 95% of them singletons; the top ten hold 0.13%. The study drew its donors from healthy HIV-negative adults without recent acute infections or vaccinations. This CDR3 is built from 15 residues. Germline V gene data show CDR1 as SGHTA and CDR2 as FQGNSA. V gave up 2 bases and J gave up 1 base, with 11 bases separating them. The sequence derives from a young man in good health. The sample taken for sequencing was naive CD4+ T cells sorted from blood. Documented subset: CD45RA+ positively selected. This chain uses TRBV7-2 with TRBJ1-1; D not certain. The CDR3 is CASSLFAGANTEAFF. CDR3 nucleotide sequence: TGTGCCAGCAGCTTATTCGCCGGAGCGAACACTGAAGCTTTCTTT. The full variable domain, in which reference TRBV7-2 and TRBJ1-1 provide the parts outside the CDR3, is GAGVSQSPSNKVTEKGKDVELRCDPISGHTALYWYRQSLGQGLEFLIYFQGNSAPDKSGLPSDRFSAERTGGSVSTLTIQRTQQEDSAVYLCASSLFAGANTEAFFGQGTRLTVV.